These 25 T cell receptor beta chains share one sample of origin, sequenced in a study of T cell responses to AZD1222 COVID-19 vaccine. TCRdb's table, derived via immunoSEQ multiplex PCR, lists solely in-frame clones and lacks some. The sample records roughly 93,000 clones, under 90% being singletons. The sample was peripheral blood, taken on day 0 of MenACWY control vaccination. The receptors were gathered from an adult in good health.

The DNA of the CDR3 is TGTGCCAGCAGTGATCTAGGTACCGGGACAGGGGATTCACCCCTCCACTTT. Residues: CASSDLGTGTGDSPLHF. The gene calls are TRBV6-1 and TRBJ1-6, with 10 bases aligning to TRBD1. J was trimmed by 8 bases and V by 3 bases; bases with no gene match: 10. Germline V gene sequence: CDR1 MNHNS, CDR2 SASEGT. The CDR3 totals 17 residues.

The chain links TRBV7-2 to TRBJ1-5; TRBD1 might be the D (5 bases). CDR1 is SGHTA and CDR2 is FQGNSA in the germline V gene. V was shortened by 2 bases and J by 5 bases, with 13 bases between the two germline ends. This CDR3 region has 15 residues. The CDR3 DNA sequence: TGTGCCAGCAGCTTATTGCCAGGGCGAGATCAGCCCCAGCATTTT. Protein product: CASSLLPGRDQPQHF.

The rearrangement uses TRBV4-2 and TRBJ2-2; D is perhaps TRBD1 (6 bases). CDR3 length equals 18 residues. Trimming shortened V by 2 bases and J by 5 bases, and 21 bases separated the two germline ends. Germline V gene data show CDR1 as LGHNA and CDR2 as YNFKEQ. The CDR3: CASSQSHRMGQGTGELFF. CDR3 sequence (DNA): TGTGCCAGCAGCCAATCTCACAGGATGGGTCAGGGGACCGGGGAGCTGTTTTTT.

The chain's CDR3 is CASSVAGNDGNTIYF. The DNA for the CDR3 is TGTGCCAGCAGCGTAGCTGGGAATGATGGAAACACCATATATTTT. This sequence joins TRBV9 and TRBJ1-3; no definite D call. The ends were cut back, 0 bases at V and 3 bases at J, with 10 bases in the middle. Looked up from germline, CDR1 is SGDLS and CDR2 is YYNGEE. CDR3 length equals 15 residues.

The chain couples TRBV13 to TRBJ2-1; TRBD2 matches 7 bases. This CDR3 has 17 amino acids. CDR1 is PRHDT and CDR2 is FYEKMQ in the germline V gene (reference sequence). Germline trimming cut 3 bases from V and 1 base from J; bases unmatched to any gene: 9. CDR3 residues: CASSFPETSESYNEQFF. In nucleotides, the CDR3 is TGTGCCAGCAGCTTTCCTGAAACTAGCGAGTCCTACAATGAGCAGTTCTTC. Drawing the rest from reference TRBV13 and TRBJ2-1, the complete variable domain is AAGVIQSPRHLIKEKRETATLKCYPIPRHDTVYWYQQGPGQDPQFLISFYEKMQSDKGSIPDRFSAQQFSDYHSELNMSSLELGDSALYFCASSFPETSESYNEQFFGPGTRLTVL.

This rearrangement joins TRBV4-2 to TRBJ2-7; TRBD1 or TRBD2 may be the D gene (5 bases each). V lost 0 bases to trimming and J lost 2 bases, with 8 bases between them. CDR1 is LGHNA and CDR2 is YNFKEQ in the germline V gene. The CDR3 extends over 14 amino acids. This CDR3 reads CASSQDLGPYEQYF. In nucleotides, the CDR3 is TGTGCCAGCAGCCAAGATCTGGGACCCTACGAGCAGTACTTC.

CDR3 sequence: CASSPGQGDAFF. CDR3 in DNA: TGCGCCAGCAGCCCAGGACAGGGTGACGCTTTCTTT. The rearrangement links TRBV10-1 to TRBJ1-1, with TRBD1 identical over 8 bases. V shed 6 bases and J 11 bases; nucleotides not matched to a gene: 8. The CDR3 is 12 amino acids. Germline V CDR1 and CDR2: WNHNN, SYGVQD (reference sequence).

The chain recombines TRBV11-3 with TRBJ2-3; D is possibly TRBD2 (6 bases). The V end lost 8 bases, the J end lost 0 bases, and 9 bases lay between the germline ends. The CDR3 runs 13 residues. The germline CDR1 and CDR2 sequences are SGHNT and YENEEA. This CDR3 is CASEEGSTDTQYF. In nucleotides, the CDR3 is TGTGCCAGCGAGGAGGGGAGCACAGATACGCAGTATTTT.

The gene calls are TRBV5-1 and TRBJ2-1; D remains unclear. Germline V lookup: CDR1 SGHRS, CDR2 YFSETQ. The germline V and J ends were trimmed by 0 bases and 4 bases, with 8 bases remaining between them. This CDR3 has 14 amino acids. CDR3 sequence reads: CASSLGTEYNEQFF. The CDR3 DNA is TGCGCCAGCAGCTTGGGGACGGAGTACAATGAGCAGTTCTTC.

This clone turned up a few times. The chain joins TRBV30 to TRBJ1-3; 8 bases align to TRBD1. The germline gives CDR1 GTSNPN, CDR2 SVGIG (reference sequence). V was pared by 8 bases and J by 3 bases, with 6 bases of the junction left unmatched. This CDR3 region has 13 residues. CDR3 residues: CARMTGVGNTIYF. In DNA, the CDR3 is TGTGCCCGAATGACAGGGGTTGGAAACACCATATATTTT.

CDR3 bases: TGTGCCAGCAACCAGGCCGGGACATCGAACTACGAGCAGTACTTC. Translating gives CASNQAGTSNYEQYF. The genes are TRBV14 and TRBJ2-7, with a possible D match to TRBD1 (6 bases). V lost 7 bases, J lost 3 bases, and 19 bases lay in between. The germline CDR1 and CDR2 sequences are SGHDN and FVKESK. The CDR3 has 15 residues.

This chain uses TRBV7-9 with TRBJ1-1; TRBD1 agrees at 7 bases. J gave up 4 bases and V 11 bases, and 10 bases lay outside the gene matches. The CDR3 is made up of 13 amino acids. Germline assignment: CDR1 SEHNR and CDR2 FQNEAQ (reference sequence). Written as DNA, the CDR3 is TGTGCCGGCTCCAAGGGGGCGACCACTGAAGCTTTCTTT. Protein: CAGSKGATTEAFF.

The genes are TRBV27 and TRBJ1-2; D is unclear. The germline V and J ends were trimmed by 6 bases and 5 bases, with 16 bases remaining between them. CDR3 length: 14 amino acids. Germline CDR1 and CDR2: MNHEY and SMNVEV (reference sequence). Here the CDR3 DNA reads TGTGCCAGCAGGTTAGGGAGGGTTGGATATGGCTACACCTTC. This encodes CASRLGRVGYGYTF.

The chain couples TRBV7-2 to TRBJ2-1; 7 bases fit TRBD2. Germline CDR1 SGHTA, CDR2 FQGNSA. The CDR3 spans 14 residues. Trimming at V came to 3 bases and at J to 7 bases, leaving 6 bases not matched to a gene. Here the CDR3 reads CASSFNGGRNEQFF. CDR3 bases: TGTGCCAGCAGCTTTAATGGCGGGAGAAATGAGCAGTTCTTC.

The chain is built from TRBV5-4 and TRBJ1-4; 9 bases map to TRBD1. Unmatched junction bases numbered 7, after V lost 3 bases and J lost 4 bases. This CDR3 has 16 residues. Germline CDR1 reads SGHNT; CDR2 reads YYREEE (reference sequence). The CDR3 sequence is CASSSNPGQGNEKLFF. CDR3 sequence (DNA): TGTGCCAGCAGCTCAAATCCGGGACAGGGTAATGAAAAACTGTTTTTT.

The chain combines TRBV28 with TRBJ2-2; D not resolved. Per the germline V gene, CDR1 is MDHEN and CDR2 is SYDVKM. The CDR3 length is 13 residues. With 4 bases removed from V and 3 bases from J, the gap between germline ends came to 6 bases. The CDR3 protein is CASSYGYTGELFF. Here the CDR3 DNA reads TGTGCCAGCAGTTACGGGTACACCGGGGAGCTGTTTTTT. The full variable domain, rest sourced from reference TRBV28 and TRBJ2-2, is DVKVTQSSRYLVKRTGEKVFLECVQDMDHENMFWYRQDPGLGLRLIYFSYDVKMKEKGDIPEGYSVSREKKERFSLILESASTNQTSMYLCASSYGYTGELFFGEGSRLTVL.

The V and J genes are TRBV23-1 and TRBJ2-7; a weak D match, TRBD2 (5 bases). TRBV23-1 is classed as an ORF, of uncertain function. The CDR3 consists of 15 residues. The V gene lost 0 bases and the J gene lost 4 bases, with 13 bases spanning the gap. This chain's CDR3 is CASSQSRGRSYEQYF. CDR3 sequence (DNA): TGCGCCAGCAGTCAATCGCGTGGGAGATCGTACGAGCAGTACTTC.

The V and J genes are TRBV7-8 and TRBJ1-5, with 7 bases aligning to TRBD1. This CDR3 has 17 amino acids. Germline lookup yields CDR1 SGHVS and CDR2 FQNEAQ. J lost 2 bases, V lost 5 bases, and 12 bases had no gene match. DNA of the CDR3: TGTGCCAGCAGCACCCAGGGGGGGGCTCAGGGCAATCAGCCCCAGCATTTT. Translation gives CASSTQGGAQGNQPQHF.

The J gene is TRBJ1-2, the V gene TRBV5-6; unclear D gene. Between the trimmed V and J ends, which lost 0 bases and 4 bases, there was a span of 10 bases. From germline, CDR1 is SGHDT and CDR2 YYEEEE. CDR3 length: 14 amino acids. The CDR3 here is CASSLGWQAYGYTF. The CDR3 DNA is TGTGCCAGCAGCTTGGGTTGGCAGGCCTATGGCTACACCTTC.

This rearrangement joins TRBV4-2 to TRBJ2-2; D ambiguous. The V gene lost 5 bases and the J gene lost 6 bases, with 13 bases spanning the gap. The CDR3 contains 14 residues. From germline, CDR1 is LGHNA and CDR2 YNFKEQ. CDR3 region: CASSDLRAPGELFF. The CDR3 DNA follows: TGTGCCAGCAGCGACCTCCGGGCCCCCGGGGAGCTGTTTTTT.

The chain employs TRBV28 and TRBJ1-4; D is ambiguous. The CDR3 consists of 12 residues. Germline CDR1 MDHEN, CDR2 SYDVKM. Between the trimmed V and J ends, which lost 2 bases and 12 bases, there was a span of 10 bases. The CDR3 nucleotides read TGTGCCAGCAGTTTAAAGGGTTCGGAACTGTTTTTT. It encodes CASSLKGSELFF.

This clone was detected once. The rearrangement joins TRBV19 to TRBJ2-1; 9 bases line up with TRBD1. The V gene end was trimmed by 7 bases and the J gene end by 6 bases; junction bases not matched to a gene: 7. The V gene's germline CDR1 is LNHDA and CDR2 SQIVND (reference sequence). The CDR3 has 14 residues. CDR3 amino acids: CASNPQGAGNEQFF. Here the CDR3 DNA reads TGTGCCAGTAATCCACAGGGGGCTGGCAATGAGCAGTTCTTC.

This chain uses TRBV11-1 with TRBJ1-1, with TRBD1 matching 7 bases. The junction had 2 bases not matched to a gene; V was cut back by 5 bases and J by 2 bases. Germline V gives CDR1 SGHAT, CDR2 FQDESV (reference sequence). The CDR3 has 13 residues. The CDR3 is CASSGTANTEAFF. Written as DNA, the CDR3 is TGTGCCAGCAGCGGGACAGCCAACACTGAAGCTTTCTTT. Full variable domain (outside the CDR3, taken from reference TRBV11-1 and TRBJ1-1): EAEVAQSPRYKITEKSQAVAFWCDPISGHATLYWYRQILGQGPELLVQFQDESVVDDSQLPKDRFSAERLKGVDSTLKIQPAELGDSAMYLCASSGTANTEAFFGQGTRLTVV.

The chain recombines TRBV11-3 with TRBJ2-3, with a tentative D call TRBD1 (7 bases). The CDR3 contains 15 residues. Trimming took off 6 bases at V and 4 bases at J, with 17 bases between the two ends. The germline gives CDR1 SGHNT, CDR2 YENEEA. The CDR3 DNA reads TGTGCCAGCAGTTCTTACCAGGGGGAGGCAGATACGCAGTATTTT. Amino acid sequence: CASSSYQGEADTQYF.

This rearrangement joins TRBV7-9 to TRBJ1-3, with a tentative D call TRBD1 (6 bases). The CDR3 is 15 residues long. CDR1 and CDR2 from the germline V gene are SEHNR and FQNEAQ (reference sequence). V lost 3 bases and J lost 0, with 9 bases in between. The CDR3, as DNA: TGTGCCAGCAGCTTTGGGGACACCTCTGGAAACACCATATATTTT. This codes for CASSFGDTSGNTIYF.